This T cell receptor beta chain is from a study of blood T cell repertoires in COVID-19. The CDR3 sequence is 18 residues long. Assay: immunoSEQ multiplex PCR; the TCRdb copy retains only in-frame clones and omits some. Among 120,000 to 150,000 clones listed, over 75% were seen once. The rearrangement joins TRBV7-5 to TRBJ2-2; TRBD1 is the table's D call and was not checked against the DNA. TRBV7-5 is a pseudogene locus. This clonotype was obtained from a woman under 40 with acute COVID-19. Sequenced input: PBMCs or T cells enriched from blood (not recorded which). The CDR3 DNA is TGTGCCAGAAGCCCCGGGACAGGGACAACAGCGAACACCGGGGAGCTGTTTTTT. Translated: CARSPGTGTTANTGELFF.